This T cell receptor beta chain appears in the sequencing data of a study of blood T cell repertoires in COVID-19. Study details: Spain, Italy and the United States supplied samples that represented acute and convalescent COVID-19. PBMCs, B-cell-depleted T cells, or T cells were the source of the cDNA or gDNA that made up the material.

Living in 25 or so US areas, the participants were between roughly 18 and 89 years of age. Cohort placement rested on clinical history that participants reported themselves. The germline V and J ends were trimmed by 1 base and 2 bases, with 18 bases remaining between them. CDR1 and CDR2 from the germline V gene are SGHVS and FQNEAQ. CDR3 length equals 17 residues. Measured with immunoSEQ multiplex PCR; TCRdb has only the in-frame clones, and not every one. The profile shows about 81,000 clones, around 88% of them singletons. Source material: PBMCs or T cells enriched from blood (not recorded which). This sequence originates from a woman aged 45-65 years with acute COVID-19. The chain has TRBV7-8 and TRBJ2-7, with D maybe TRBD2 (6 bases). The CDR3 DNA reads as TGTGCCAGCAGCTTAGATACAAAACGGGGGTCAACCTACGAGCAGTACTTC. It encodes CASSLDTKRGSTYEQYF.